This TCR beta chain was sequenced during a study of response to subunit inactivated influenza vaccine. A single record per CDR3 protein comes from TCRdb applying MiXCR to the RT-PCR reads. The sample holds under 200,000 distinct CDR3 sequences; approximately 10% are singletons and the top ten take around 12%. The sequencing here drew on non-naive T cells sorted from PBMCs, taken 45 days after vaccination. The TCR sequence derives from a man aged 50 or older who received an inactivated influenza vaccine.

The CDR3 nucleotides are TGCAGTGCTTGCGCCGGTCCTAGCGAGGAGACCCAGTACTTC. It encodes CSACAGPSEETQYF. V gene TRBV20-1 combines with J gene TRBJ2-5, with D possibly being TRBD2 (6 bases). Per the germline V gene, CDR1 is DFQATT and CDR2 is SNEGSKA (reference sequence). Trimming pared 5 bases from V and 5 bases from J, leaving 18 bases between. The CDR3 totals 14 residues.